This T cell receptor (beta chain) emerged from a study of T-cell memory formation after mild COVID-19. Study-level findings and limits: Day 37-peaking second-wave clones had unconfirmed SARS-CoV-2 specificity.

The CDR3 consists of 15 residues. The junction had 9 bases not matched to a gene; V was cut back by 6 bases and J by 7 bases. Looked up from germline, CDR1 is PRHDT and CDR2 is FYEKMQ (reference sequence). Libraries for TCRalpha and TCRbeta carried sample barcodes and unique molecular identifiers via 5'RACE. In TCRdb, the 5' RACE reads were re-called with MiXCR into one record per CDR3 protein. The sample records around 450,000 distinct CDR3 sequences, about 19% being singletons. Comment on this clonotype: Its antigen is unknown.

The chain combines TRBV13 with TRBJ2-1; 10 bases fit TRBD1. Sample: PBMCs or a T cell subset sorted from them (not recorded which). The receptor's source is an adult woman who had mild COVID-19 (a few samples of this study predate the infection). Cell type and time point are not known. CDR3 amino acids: CASSISGTGANEQFF. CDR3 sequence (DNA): TGTGCCAGCAGTATTTCAGGGACAGGGGCAAATGAGCAGTTCTTC. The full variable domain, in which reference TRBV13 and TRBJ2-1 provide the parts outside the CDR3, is AAGVIQSPRHLIKEKRETATLKCYPIPRHDTVYWYQQGPGQDPQFLISFYEKMQSDKGSIPDRFSAQQFSDYHSELNMSSLELGDSALYFCASSISGTGANEQFFGPGTRLTVL.